Below, 11 T cell receptor beta chains from the same sample are listed, as sequenced in a study of T-cell reconstitution after alpha-beta-depleted transplantation in children. Using unique molecular identifiers, the investigators prepared the TCRbeta library. TCRdb re-called the PCR reads through MiXCR, storing one row per CDR3 protein. The sample yields hundreds of thousands of distinct CDR3 sequences, around a sixth seen once. Material: PBMCs from the stem cell graft donor, obtained from the stem cell graft. Source of these receptors: a human donor who donated a stem cell graft to a child with acute myeloid leukemia.

Regarding this clonotype: This clone may be a read error of a much larger clone one base away. The chain uses TRBV20-1 and TRBJ2-2; 13 nucleotides align to TRBD2. This CDR3 region has 17 residues. Germline V CDR1 and CDR2: DFQATT, SNEGSKA (reference sequence). The CDR3 spells CSARGLAGGTNTGGLFF. The CDR3 nucleotides read TGCAGTGCTAGAGGACTAGCGGGGGGCACGAACACCGGGGGGCTGTTTTTT.

The CDR3 protein is CAISVQGAGQPQHF. The CDR3, as DNA: TGTGCCATCAGTGTACAGGGTGCGGGTCAGCCCCAGCATTTT. V usage is TRBV10-3 and J usage is TRBJ1-5, with D possibly being TRBD1 (6 bases). Germline CDR1 is ENHRY and CDR2 is SYGVKD. The CDR3 spans 14 residues. Trimming pared 4 bases from V and 6 bases from J, leaving 13 bases between.

This clonotype was detected ten times or more. The genes are TRBV20-1 and TRBJ1-2, with unresolved D. This CDR3 has 12 amino acids. The ends were cut back, 3 bases at V and 4 bases at J, with 9 bases in the middle. Per the germline V gene, CDR1 is DFQATT and CDR2 is SNEGSKA (reference sequence). The CDR3 sequence is CSASLSSYGYTF. The CDR3 DNA reads as TGCAGTGCTAGTCTTAGTTCCTATGGCTACACCTTC.

This clonotype was detected ten times or more. The chain recombines TRBV20-1 with TRBJ1-2, with 7 bases matching TRBD1. This CDR3 comprises 14 residues. Per the germline V gene, CDR1 is DFQATT and CDR2 is SNEGSKA (reference sequence). Trimming removed 6 bases from V and 8 bases from J; junction bases left unmatched: 15. The CDR3 spells CSAKGMTGLKGYTF. In nucleotides, the CDR3 is TGCAGTGCCAAGGGCATGACAGGGCTCAAGGGCTACACCTTC.

This clonotype was seen more than once but under ten times. The genes are TRBV20-1 and TRBJ2-1; D is ambiguous. Trimming stripped 3 bases from V and 6 bases from J, with 9 bases between. The CDR3 contains 12 residues. Looked up from germline, CDR1 is DFQATT and CDR2 is SNEGSKA (reference sequence). The DNA for the CDR3 is TGCAGTGCTAGGGGGTTTGTCAATGAGCAGTTCTTC. Encoded protein: CSARGFVNEQFF.

This clonotype was seen repeatedly, ten times or more. The V and J genes are TRBV20-1 and TRBJ2-7; the D is unclear. Trimming shortened V by 2 bases and J by 2 bases, and 7 bases separated the two germline ends. Germline values: CDR1 DFQATT, CDR2 SNEGSKA (reference sequence). The CDR3 sequence is 12 residues long. CDR3 protein: CSARNSPYEQYF. The DNA for the CDR3 is TGCAGTGCTAGAAACAGCCCCTACGAGCAGTACTTC.

This clonotype was detected many times. The chain recombines TRBV15 with TRBJ1-5; TRBD1 aligns across 7 bases. V trimming: 0 bases; J trimming: 11 bases; junction bases outside the gene matches: 4. Looked up from germline, CDR1 is LNHNV and CDR2 is YYDKDF (reference sequence). The CDR3 consists of 13 residues. The CDR3 spells CATSRDTGETQHF. In DNA, the CDR3 is TGTGCCACCAGCAGAGATACAGGGGAGACCCAGCATTTT.

The sample holds a few counts of this clonotype. This chain uses TRBV12-3 or TRBV12-4 with TRBJ2-1; no reliable D call. V was pared by 1 base and J by 0 bases, with 7 bases between. The CDR3 consists of 15 residues. The CDR3: CASSLGDFSYNEQFF. DNA for the CDR3: TGTGCCAGCAGTTTAGGAGATTTCTCCTACAATGAGCAGTTCTTC.

The rearrangement links TRBV7-9 to TRBJ1-3; D gene unclear. CDR1 is SEHNR and CDR2 is FQNEAQ in the germline V gene (reference sequence). Trimming took off 2 bases at V and 2 bases at J, with 10 bases between the two ends. The CDR3 has 15 residues. The DNA of the CDR3 is TGTGCCAGCAGCTTAATCAAAAGGGCTGGAAACACCATATATTTT. Encoded protein: CASSLIKRAGNTIYF.

The gene calls are TRBV11-2 and TRBJ2-2; D gene uncertain. V was cut by 3 bases and J by 3 bases, with 8 bases left in between. CDR3 size: 14 residues. Germline CDR1 and CDR2: SGHAT and FQNNGV. In DNA form, the CDR3 reads TGTGCCAGCAGCTTGTTTCACGACACCGGGGAGCTGTTTTTT. Translated: CASSLFHDTGELFF.

The chain employs TRBV5-5 and TRBJ2-2; no definite D call. V shed 1 base and J shed 2 bases, with 9 bases lying between them. The germline CDR1 and CDR2 sequences are SGHKS and YYEKEE (reference sequence). The CDR3 is 15 residues long. DNA for the CDR3: TGTGCCAGCAGCTTGCTCCCGAGCAACACCGGGGAGCTGTTTTTT. Translation: CASSLLPSNTGELFF.